These T cell receptor beta chains were read from a single sample in a study of shared T cell receptors in the human thymus. Generated by immunoSEQ multiplex PCR, the TCRdb table keeps only in-frame clones and is missing some. The data show more than 550,000 clones, about 89% seen once. These same records also appear under a second study, on human thymus T cells.

Source material: thymocytes. These receptors originate from a boy under two years old with a congenital heart defect. Each CDR3 is given with its conserved first and last residue. D genes are given only for firm matches. Expanded clones are given a class, and other clones once, few, many or no size at all.

D gene | J gene | clone size | V gene | CDR3 DNA | CDR3 protein
TRBD2 | TRBJ2-7 | NA | TRBV27 | TGTGCCAGCAGACTAGCGGGAGGACATCACGAGCAGTACTTC | CASRLAGGHHEQYF
NA | TRBJ1-1 | NA | TRBV19 | TGTGCCAGTAGAGCCACCTTGATGAACACTGAAGCTTTCTTT | CASRATLMNTEAFF
TRBD2 | TRBJ2-7 | NA | TRBV11-2 | TGTGCCAGCAGCTTGGGACTAGCTAACGAGCAGTACTTC | CASSLGLANEQYF
NA | TRBJ2-1 | once | TRBV4-1 | TGCGCCAGCAGCCGCAAAGTCGGTACCTCCTACAATGAGCAGTTCTTC | CASSRKVGTSYNEQFF
TRBD1 | TRBJ2-1 | NA | TRBV6-1 | TGTGCCAGCAGAAACGGGACAGGGGACTACAATGAGCAGTTCTTC | CASRNGTGDYNEQFF
TRBD2 | TRBJ2-1 | NA | TRBV6-1 | TGTGCCAGCAGAGCCCTAGCGGGAGGTCACAATGAGCAGTTCTTC | CASRALAGGHNEQFF
TRBD2 | TRBJ2-1 | NA | TRBV4-3 | TGCGCCAGCAGCCACGGACTAGCGGGAGGGAAATACAATGAGCAGTTCTTC | CASSHGLAGGKYNEQFF
TRBD2 | TRBJ2-7 | NA | TRBV28 | TGTGCCAGCAGTTTCCAGCGGGAGCTTTGCGAGCAGTACTTC | CASSFQRELCEQYF
TRBD1 | TRBJ2-7 | NA | TRBV6-1 | TGTGCCAGCAGTGAAGCGCTGACAGGGACCTGCGAGCAGTACTTC | CASSEALTGTCEQYF
NA | TRBJ1-6 | NA | TRBV4-1 | TGCGCCAGCAGCCACCAGGGAAAAGGGGAAAATAATTCACCCCTCCACTTT | CASSHQGKGENNSPLHF
TRBD2 | TRBJ2-7 | NA | TRBV7-6 | TGTGCCAGCAGCCTGCTCGGGACTAGCGGGAGCGAGCAGTACTTC | CASSLLGTSGSEQYF